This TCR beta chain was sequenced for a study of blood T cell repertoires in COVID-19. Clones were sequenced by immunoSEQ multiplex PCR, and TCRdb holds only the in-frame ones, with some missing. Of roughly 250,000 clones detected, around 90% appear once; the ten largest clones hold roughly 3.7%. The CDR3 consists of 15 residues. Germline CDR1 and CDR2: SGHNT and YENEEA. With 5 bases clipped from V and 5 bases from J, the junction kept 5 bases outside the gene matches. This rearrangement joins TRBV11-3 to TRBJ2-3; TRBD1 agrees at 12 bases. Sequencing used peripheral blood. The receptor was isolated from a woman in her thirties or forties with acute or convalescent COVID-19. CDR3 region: CASSRGQGAEDTQYF. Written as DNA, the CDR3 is TGTGCCAGCAGCCGGGGACAGGGGGCCGAAGATACGCAGTATTTT.